The clone carrying this TCR beta chain was seen a handful of times. The CDR3 extends over 15 amino acids. Germline lookup yields CDR1 SGDLS and CDR2 YYNGEE. The ends were cut back, 0 bases at V and 2 bases at J, with 9 bases in the middle. This specimen belongs to a study of low-dose radiotherapy and immunotherapy resistance in tumors. TRAV and TRBV primers primed cDNA for both TCRalpha and TCRbeta. TCRs were amplified for 15 to 20 PCR cycles with a constant-region primer and V-primer adapter. TCRdb independently ran MiXCR on the reads; one entry per CDR3 protein. Of about 15,000 distinct CDR3 sequences listed, approximately 61% are singletons.

The clonotype originates from a human donor with advanced metastatic prostate, ovarian, gallbladder or colorectal cancer (not recorded which). This table probably holds off-target reads from a library built for another chain. The rearrangement joins TRBV9 to TRBJ2-1; D remains unclear. Written as DNA, the CDR3 is TGTGCCAGCAGCGTAGCCGAGGCAACCTACAATGAGCAGTTCTTC. It translates to CASSVAEATYNEQFF.